What follows are 20 T cell receptor beta chains derived from one specimen sequenced in a study of CD8 T cells in Susac syndrome. cDNA came from 0.5 to 1 ug RNA primed by random hexamers. TCRdb reprocessed the immunoSEQ multiplex PCR reads via MiXCR and lists one record per CDR3 protein. This sample has over 150,000 distinct CDR3 sequences; about 95% occur once, and the top ten carry 0.099%. The specimen sequenced was CD4+ T cells from PBMCs. The origin of the receptors is a human donor with Susac syndrome.

The chain joins TRBV15 to TRBJ2-1; D perhaps matches TRBD2 (6 bases). The CDR3 spans 15 residues. Germline assignment: CDR1 LNHNV and CDR2 YYDKDF (reference sequence). V lost 1 base and J lost 4, with 11 bases in between. CDR3 DNA: TGTGCCACCAGCAGAGCCGGGGGACGGTACAATGAGCAGTTCTTC. Protein product: CATSRAGGRYNEQFF.

The chain recombines TRBV25-1 with TRBJ2-1; D is possibly TRBD2 (5 bases). CDR1 and CDR2 (germline): MGHDK, SYGVNS. Trimming shortened V by 1 base and J by 2 bases, and 12 bases separated the two germline ends. The CDR3 covers 16 residues. The CDR3: CASSEFGGFPYNEQFF. The CDR3 nucleotides are TGTGCCAGCAGTGAATTTGGAGGTTTCCCCTACAATGAGCAGTTCTTC.

The rearrangement uses TRBV20-1 and TRBJ1-5; TRBD1 is a possible D gene (5 bases). Between the trimmed V and J ends, which lost 3 bases and 1 base, there was a span of 16 bases. The germline CDR1 and CDR2 sequences are DFQATT and SNEGSKA (reference sequence). This CDR3 spans 16 amino acids. CDR3 region: CSARKAVWGSNQPQHF. The DNA of the CDR3 is TGCAGTGCTAGGAAGGCAGTGTGGGGGAGCAATCAGCCCCAGCATTTT.

The chain links TRBV9 to TRBJ2-3, with 7 bases lining up with TRBD2. The CDR3 has 14 amino acids. Germline CDR1 and CDR2: SGDLS and YYNGEE. With V trimmed by 2 bases and J by 2 bases, 2 bases remained unmatched. The CDR3 reads CASSVRGTTDTQYF. The CDR3 nucleotides are TGTGCCAGCAGCGTGCGGGGGACCACAGATACGCAGTATTTT.

This chain connects TRBV19 to TRBJ2-2; maybe TRBD1 (5 bases). The CDR3 is 13 amino acids. Between the trimmed V and J ends, which lost 5 bases and 7 bases, there was a span of 11 bases. Germline-derived CDR1 and CDR2 are LNHDA and SQIVND (reference sequence). CDR3 in amino acids: CASSVQGVGELFF. CDR3 sequence (DNA): TGTGCCAGTAGTGTTCAGGGTGTCGGGGAGCTGTTTTTT.

The chain employs TRBV7-8 and TRBJ2-3, with TRBD2 matching 7 bases. CDR3 length: 16 amino acids. Germline CDR1 and CDR2: SGHVS and FQNEAQ. The ends lost 5 bases at V and 5 bases at J; junction bases unmatched: 13. CDR3 DNA: TGTGCCAGCAGCCCCCTCACGGGGGGTTCGGGAGATACGCAGTATTTT. It encodes CASSPLTGGSGDTQYF.

The genes are TRBV20-1 and TRBJ2-1; D is possibly TRBD1 (5 bases). Germline V gene lookup returns CDR1 DFQATT and CDR2 SNEGSKA (reference sequence). The CDR3 length is 13 residues. V was pared by 1 base and J by 8 bases, with 12 bases between. The CDR3 sequence: CSARGWGRDEQFF. Written as DNA, the CDR3 is TGCAGTGCTAGAGGCTGGGGCAGGGATGAGCAGTTCTTC.

The rearrangement links TRBV12-3 or TRBV12-4 to TRBJ1-2; 8 bases map to TRBD1. V was pared by 6 bases and J by 8 bases, with 8 bases of the junction left unmatched. The CDR3 has 13 amino acids. In DNA form, the CDR3 reads TGTGCCAGCAGCTACGGACAGGGTGTCGGCTACACCTTC. This sequence encodes CASSYGQGVGYTF.

V usage is TRBV7-2 and J usage is TRBJ2-2; D ambiguous. In germline, CDR1 is SGHTA, CDR2 FQGNSA. Trimming left V 1 base short and J 4 bases short, with 10 bases between. The CDR3 is 15 amino acids. This chain's CDR3 is CASSLVRGGTGELFF. CDR3 in DNA: TGTGCCAGCAGCTTAGTGCGTGGCGGCACCGGGGAGCTGTTTTTT.

Only one count was recorded for this clonotype. The V and J genes are TRBV15 and TRBJ2-1; D remains unclear. Trimming took 0 bases from V and 7 from J, leaving 16 bases between them. Germline-derived CDR1 and CDR2 are LNHNV and YYDKDF (reference sequence). This CDR3 contains 16 residues. The CDR3 DNA reads as TGTGCCACCAGCAGAGATCTGGCCCTGTCAGGAAATGAGCAGTTCTTC. Translated: CATSRDLALSGNEQFF.

The chain links TRBV7-2 to TRBJ2-3; the D gene is possibly TRBD2 (6 bases). CDR1 is SGHTA, CDR2 FQGNSA, per germline. The ends were cut back, 5 bases at V and 3 bases at J, with 15 bases in the middle. CDR3 length: 15 residues. CDR3 DNA sequence: TGTGCCAGCAGCCAAAGGGCGGGGCTAACAGATACGCAGTATTTT. Protein product: CASSQRAGLTDTQYF.

This clonotype has a single count. The chain joins TRBV18 to TRBJ1-5; D might be TRBD1 (5 bases). This CDR3 has 16 residues. V gave up 6 bases and J gave up 0 bases, with 15 bases separating them. The V gene's germline CDR1 is KGHSH and CDR2 LQKENI. In DNA, the CDR3 is TGTGCCAGCTCCCCCACCCGACAGAATAGCAATCAGCCCCAGCATTTT. Amino acid sequence: CASSPTRQNSNQPQHF.

The V call is TRBV6-1, the J call TRBJ2-6; tentatively, D is TRBD1 or TRBD2 (5 bases each). Germline lookup yields CDR1 MNHNS and CDR2 SASEGT. Trimming stripped 6 bases from V and 0 bases from J, with 18 bases between. The CDR3 covers 18 residues. CDR3 in DNA: TGTGCCAGCAGGGAGGCCGAGACAGCAAGCTCTGGGGCCAACGTCCTGACTTTC. Translated, it gives CASREAETASSGANVLTF.

The chain links TRBV18 to TRBJ2-1; 14 nucleotides align to TRBD2. The CDR3 runs to 17 residues. Trimming at V came to 4 bases and at J to 6 bases, leaving 8 bases not matched to a gene. The germline gives CDR1 KGHSH, CDR2 LQKENI. CDR3: CASSRLPGTSGGNEQFF. In DNA, the CDR3 is TGTGCCAGCTCACGACTACCCGGGACTAGCGGGGGCAATGAGCAGTTCTTC.

V and J are TRBV14 and TRBJ2-3; the match to TRBD1 covers 9 bases. V was clipped by 4 bases and J by 1 base; unmatched bases: 12. The germline gives CDR1 SGHDN, CDR2 FVKESK. The CDR3 totals 18 residues. CDR3 sequence: CASSLTRDRALGTDTQYF. The CDR3 DNA reads as TGTGCCAGCAGCCTAACCCGGGACAGGGCACTCGGCACAGATACGCAGTATTTT.

The chain joins TRBV4-2 to TRBJ2-7; 8 nucleotides match TRBD1. The CDR3 covers 14 residues. CDR1 and CDR2 from the germline V gene are LGHNA and YNFKEQ. Germline trimming cut 5 bases from V and 5 bases from J; bases unmatched to any gene: 8. The CDR3 DNA reads TGTGCCAGCAGCACAACGGGACAGGTTGACGAGCAGTACTTC. Its protein is CASSTTGQVDEQYF.

As DNA, the CDR3 is TGTGCCAGCAGCGACCTGACTAGCGGGAGTGCAAATGAGCAGTTCTTC. As protein: CASSDLTSGSANEQFF. This chain connects TRBV7-9 to TRBJ2-1, with 12 bases that match TRBD2. Germline-derived CDR1 and CDR2 are SEHNR and FQNEAQ (reference sequence). The junction had 9 bases not matched to a gene; V was cut back by 5 bases and J by 7 bases. The CDR3 runs to 16 residues.

The gene calls are TRBV30 and TRBJ2-1, with TRBD2 identical over 11 bases. With 0 bases clipped from V and 8 bases from J, the junction kept 6 bases outside the gene matches. The V gene's germline CDR1 is GTSNPN and CDR2 SVGIG (reference sequence). CDR3 length: 15 residues. Here the CDR3 DNA reads TGTGCCTGGAGTGTACTAGCGGGGGTCCGGGATGAGCAGTTCTTC. This translates into CAWSVLAGVRDEQFF.

This sequence joins TRBV11-1 and TRBJ2-1; TRBD1 aligns across 8 bases. Germline V gene lookup returns CDR1 SGHAT and CDR2 FQDESV (reference sequence). This CDR3 is built from 16 residues. With 2 bases clipped from V and 2 bases from J, the junction kept 5 bases outside the gene matches. The CDR3 nucleotides are TGTGCCAGCAGCTTACTGCAGGGGGCGACCTACAATGAGCAGTTCTTC. This encodes CASSLLQGATYNEQFF.

V gene TRBV27 combines with J gene TRBJ2-1, with 9 nucleotides matching TRBD2. V lost 3 bases to trimming and J lost 6 bases; unmatched junction nucleotides: 9. The CDR3 consists of 16 residues. Germline CDR1 and CDR2: MNHEY and SMNVEV (reference sequence). The CDR3 DNA sequence: TGTGCCAGCAGTTTTGGTGCGGGAGGGCCGTTCAATGAGCAGTTCTTC. Translation: CASSFGAGGPFNEQFF.